This TCR beta chain is drawn from a study of cytomegalovirus exposure and HLA in healthy donors. Study as a whole: HLA-typed donors contributed about 85 million unique TCRs, which were held in an early data release.

Study-wide findings and caveats: In an earlier analysis, about 87% or about 30%: the productive usage of most TCR beta V segments.

Primers included in the PCR were 60 Vbeta and 13 Jbeta primers. Per the original methods: About 10 million shared chains were among tens of millions of unique TCR beta chains counted in a later analysis. Data came from immunoSEQ multiplex PCR; TCRdb stores just in-frame clones and leaves some out. D and trimming come from the DNA, and the V and J calls and clone size come from that table. The sample table includes tens of thousands of clones. Trimming cost V 5 bases and J 4 bases; bases outside gene matches: 6. Germline V gene sequence: CDR1 LGHNA, CDR2 YSLEER. The CDR3 has 14 residues. Each donor's status was that of a healthy bone marrow donor. Concerning this clone itself: Its antigen remains unknown.

The chain couples TRBV4-3 to TRBJ1-2, with TRBD1 matching over 8 bases. This sequence originates from a man aged 50-59 years in good health and CMV-seropositive. The sample was PBMCs. The CDR3 loop reads CASSDTGQGYGYTF. DNA for the CDR3: TGCGCCAGCAGCGATACTGGACAGGGCTATGGCTACACCTTC.